This record covers a single TCR beta chain. The antigen is unknown. Profiled with immunoSEQ multiplex PCR; TCRdb holds only in-frame clones, not every one. The table records 55,000 to 65,000 clones, approximately 80% of them present only once. The source of the sample is a study of T cell responses to AZD1222 COVID-19 vaccine. Study results and caveats: At 160-218 and 743-854, vaccine-associated CD4 TCRs were dominant, and they spanned spike. Receipt of two AZD1222 doses was followed by a rise in Spike-specific TCR breadth and depth.

Germline-derived CDR1 and CDR2 are SGHDT and YYEEEE. Trimming stripped 1 base from V and 4 bases from J, with 11 bases between. The CDR3 has 14 residues. The input for sequencing was peripheral blood, taken 28 days after the second AZD1222 dose. The rearrangement joins TRBV5-6 to TRBJ1-1, with a tentative D call TRBD1 (5 bases). The clonotype was recovered from an adult who received the AZD1222 COVID-19 vaccine. The CDR3 bases are TGTGCCAGCAGCTTGTCAATGAGGGGCACTGAAGCTTTCTTT. Translating it yields CASSLSMRGTEAFF.